A selection of T cell receptor beta chains follows, all from one sample in a study of T cells in Graves' hyperthyroidism and ophthalmopathy. One entry per CDR3 protein results from TCRdb running MiXCR on the multiplex PCR reads. The sample contains about 400,000 distinct CDR3 sequences, about 15% of which appear only once. Sequenced: blood. Receptors originate from an older woman with Graves' ophthalmopathy. Both conserved end residues are part of each CDR3. D genes are given only for firm matches. Part of the rows lack a size; the others show once, few, many or a class for expanded clones.

cdr3_nt	cdr3_aa	v_call	d_call	j_call	clone_size
TGTGCCAGCAGTGTCGAGGCGGGAGCAAAAGTCTATGAGCAGTTCTTC	CASSVEAGAKVYEQFF	TRBV6-1	TRBD2	TRBJ2-1	few
TGCAGTGCTAGGGGACACAGGGACTCACCCCTCCACTTT	CSARGHRDSPLHF	TRBV20-1	.	TRBJ1-6	.
TGTGCCAGCAGCTTAGGGGAATATAGCACAGATACGCAGTATTTT	CASSLGEYSTDTQYF	TRBV7-9	.	TRBJ2-3	few
TGTGCCATACAAGGGGGAGGGACCGGGGAGCTGTTTTTT	CAIQGGGTGELFF	TRBV28	.	TRBJ2-2	few
TGTGCCAGCAGTTTCCCGGGGGCCAACGTCCTGACTTTC	CASSFPGANVLTF	TRBV27	.	TRBJ2-6	many
TGTGCCAGCAGTTCGGGACTAGCGGGGATTAGCACAGATACGCGGTATTTT	CASSSGLAGISTDTRYF	TRBV27	TRBD2	TRBJ2-3	.
TGTGCCAGCAGCTTGGGCTTTAAGAGGGCTAGCGGAGGCCGGGATACGCAGTATTTT	CASSLGFKRASGGRDTQYF	TRBV5-5	TRBD2	TRBJ2-3	.
TGTGCCAGCAGCCCGGGAGGGCGGAGGGAAGAGACCCAGTACTTC	CASSPGGRREETQYF	TRBV7-9	TRBD2	TRBJ2-5	many
TGTGCCAGCTCACCGGGACAGGGGGCCGAAGAGACCCAGTACTTC	CASSPGQGAEETQYF	TRBV18	TRBD1	TRBJ2-5	many
TGCGCCAGCTTTGACAGTCAGGCGGAGACCCAGTACTTC	CASFDSQAETQYF	TRBV10-2	.	TRBJ2-5	many
TGCAGCGTTGAAAACATAGCGGGAGGGCCGACAGATACGCAGTATTTT	CSVENIAGGPTDTQYF	TRBV29-1	TRBD2	TRBJ2-3	few
TGTGCCAGCAGTCTGGGTTATCAAGAGACCCAGTACTTC	CASSLGYQETQYF	TRBV12-3/TRBV12-4	.	TRBJ2-5	.
TGTGCCAGCAGCTTAGACGGGAGGGCCGAGAATGAGCAGTTCTTC	CASSLDGRAENEQFF	TRBV11-3	TRBD2	TRBJ2-1	many
TGTGCCTGGAGTGTTTTGTCGGGATACGAGCAGTACTTC	CAWSVLSGYEQYF	TRBV30	.	TRBJ2-7	many
TGCAGTGCTAGAGATTTGGGGGAGTTTCCCTACGAGCAGTACTTC	CSARDLGEFPYEQYF	TRBV20-1	.	TRBJ2-7	.
TGTGCCAGCAGTTTATACAGGACCCCGGGAGGGACCCAGTACTTC	CASSLYRTPGGTQYF	TRBV27	TRBD2	TRBJ2-5	many
TGTGCCAGCAGTCCCCGGGGGACTGAAGCTTTCTTT	CASSPRGTEAFF	TRBV28	.	TRBJ1-1	many
TGTGCCAGCAGCCTAGACAATGAGCAGTTCTTC	CASSLDNEQFF	TRBV7-9	.	TRBJ2-1	many
TGTGCCAGCAGTGAGTCGTATCCGGCGGGCACTGAAGCTTTCTTT	CASSESYPAGTEAFF	TRBV28	.	TRBJ1-1	.
TGTGCCAGCAGCCTAAGACAGGGGAGCTATGTTGGCTACACCTTC	CASSLRQGSYVGYTF	TRBV5-6	TRBD1	TRBJ1-2	.
TGCAGTGCTAGTATGGAGTTTGGCTATGGCTACACCTTC	CSASMEFGYGYTF	TRBV20-1	.	TRBJ1-2	many
TGTGCCAGCAGCTTGGCAACAGGGAGGAATTCACCCCTCCACTTT	CASSLATGRNSPLHF	TRBV5-4	.	TRBJ1-6	.
TGTGCCAGCAGCCGGACTAGCCTGAACACCGGGGAGCTGTTTTTT	CASSRTSLNTGELFF	TRBV27	TRBD2	TRBJ2-2	many
TGTGCCAGTAGTCCCCTCGGGGGACTTTCCTCCTACAATGAGCAGTTCTTC	CASSPLGGLSSYNEQFF	TRBV19	.	TRBJ2-1	few
TGTGCCAGCCAATCTGGGACAGGCCCCTACGAGCAGTACTTC	CASQSGTGPYEQYF	TRBV7-9	TRBD1	TRBJ2-7	.
TGTGCCAGCGCCCCCACCCGCGGCGGGAGCGGCGGGGAGCTGTTTTTT	CASAPTRGGSGGELFF	TRBV13	TRBD2	TRBJ2-2	.
TGTGCCAGCAGCCCGAGGGCTAGCGGAGACTACGAGCAGTACTTC	CASSPRASGDYEQYF	TRBV12-3/TRBV12-4	TRBD2	TRBJ2-7	many
TGTGCCAGCAGTTATCCGGGACAGGCTAAAAACCCCCGGACCGGGGAGCTGTTTTTT	CASSYPGQAKNPRTGELFF	TRBV6-2/TRBV6-3	TRBD1	TRBJ2-2	few
TGTGCCAGCAGTTACTCGAAAGCCTTAGCCAAAAACATTCAGTACTTC	CASSYSKALAKNIQYF	TRBV6-5	.	TRBJ2-4	.
TGTGCCAGCAGTTTATATAGCAGGGCCAGTGAAGCTTTCTTT	CASSLYSRASEAFF	TRBV28	.	TRBJ1-1	few
TGCGCCAGCAGCCAAGTCATAGCGGGGGGAGATACGCAGTATTTT	CASSQVIAGGDTQYF	TRBV4-1	TRBD2	TRBJ2-3	.
TGTGCCAGCAGCTCTGGGTCAGGGGCCGGTATTTACGAGCAGTACTTC	CASSSGSGAGIYEQYF	TRBV7-6	.	TRBJ2-7	many
TGTGCCAGCAGTTCCGGGAGGCCGAGCTCCTACAATGAGCAGTTCTTC	CASSSGRPSSYNEQFF	TRBV27	TRBD2	TRBJ2-1	many
TGTGCCAGCAGTTACCCGGGACAGAATAACTATGGCTACACCTTC	CASSYPGQNNYGYTF	TRBV6-2/TRBV6-3	TRBD1	TRBJ1-2	.
TGTGCCAGCAGTAAGACAGGGGACGAGCAGTACTTC	CASSKTGDEQYF	TRBV28	TRBD1	TRBJ2-7	many
TGCGCCAGCAATCCTGGCAGACAAGAGACCCAGTACTTC	CASNPGRQETQYF	TRBV10-2	.	TRBJ2-5	few
TGTGCCAGCAGCCAGACTATCGGGGCGTCCGGCAATGAGCAGTTCTTC	CASSQTIGASGNEQFF	TRBV11-3	.	TRBJ2-1	many
TGTGCCAGCACCCTAGGCGGGAGCTCCTACGAGCAGTACTTC	CASTLGGSSYEQYF	TRBV7-2	TRBD2	TRBJ2-7	many
TGTGCCAGCAGCTCGTCCTCCTGGCCCGGGAAAGAGACCCAGTACTTC	CASSSSSWPGKETQYF	TRBV7-8	.	TRBJ2-5	many
TGTGCCAGCAGTCCTCTTAGGGCGGGAGGGCCCCCCTACGAGCAGTACTTC	CASSPLRAGGPPYEQYF	TRBV27	TRBD2	TRBJ2-7	many
TGTGCCAGCAGTGGGGGGGCCCAGCGACAGGGACGCTACACCTTC	CASSGGAQRQGRYTF	TRBV28	TRBD1	TRBJ1-2	many
TGTGCCAGCAGCTGGACAGTTAGCACAGATACGCAGTATTTT	CASSWTVSTDTQYF	TRBV5-6	.	TRBJ2-3	.
TGTGCCAGCCCCTCGGACAGGGGAAGGTCAGATACGCAGTATTTT	CASPSDRGRSDTQYF	TRBV2	TRBD1	TRBJ2-3	many
TGTGCCAGCAGCTTAGTAGGGACGCCCAATGGGCAGTTCTTC	CASSLVGTPNGQFF	TRBV7-2	.	TRBJ2-1	few
TGTGCCAGCAGCTTAGTAGACAGTACCTACGAGCAGTACTTC	CASSLVDSTYEQYF	TRBV7-4	.	TRBJ2-7	many
TGTGCCAGCAGCTTGGGGGGGAGGAACTCCTACGAGCAGTACTTC	CASSLGGRNSYEQYF	TRBV7-2	TRBD2	TRBJ2-7	many
TGTGCCAGCATGACCCAGGACGAGAGAGTCTTT	CASMTQDERVF	TRBV11-2	.	TRBJ1-1	many
TGTGCCAGTACCGCGACACTTTATAGCAATCAGCCCCAGCATTTT	CASTATLYSNQPQHF	TRBV19	.	TRBJ1-5	.
TGCAGTGCTCCACACGGGGCCAGAAACACCGGGGAGCTGTTTTTT	CSAPHGARNTGELFF	TRBV20-1	.	TRBJ2-2	.
TGCAGTGCTAGACCGGGACTAGGACCCCCCGGGGAGCTGTTTTTT	CSARPGLGPPGELFF	TRBV20-1	TRBD2	TRBJ2-2	many
TGCAGTGCTAGAGGAGTAGGATGGGGCGGGAGAGTAGAGACCCAGTACTTC	CSARGVGWGGRVETQYF	TRBV20-1	TRBD2	TRBJ2-5	many
TGTGCCAGTAGCCTAAGTGGTTACATGAACACTGAAGCTTTCTTT	CASSLSGYMNTEAFF	TRBV19	.	TRBJ1-1	many
TGTGCCAGCAGTTACTCTGGGGGTGTGAACACTGAAGCTTTCTTT	CASSYSGGVNTEAFF	TRBV6-5	.	TRBJ1-1	few